These 11 T cell receptor beta chains originate from one sample sequenced in a study of cytomegalovirus exposure and HLA in healthy donors. 60 Vbeta and 13 Jbeta primers were used in PCR. TCRdb's table, derived via immunoSEQ multiplex PCR, lists solely in-frame clones and lacks some. The table shows about 140,000 clones, with about 74% occurring only once. Sequencing was done on a sample of PBMCs. Receptors were obtained from a woman between 40 and 50 years old in good health and CMV-seronegative.

The V and J genes are TRBV6-1 and TRBJ1-2, with 8 bases fitting TRBD1. Trimming cost V 1 base and J 4 bases; bases outside gene matches: 5. From germline, CDR1 is MNHNS and CDR2 SASEGT. This CDR3 contains 15 residues. CDR3 region: CASSEGQGAIYGYTF. For the CDR3, the DNA is TGTGCCAGCAGTGAAGGGCAGGGGGCGATCTATGGCTACACCTTC.

The chain uses TRBV14 and TRBJ1-1, with no clear D. Germline values: CDR1 SGHDN, CDR2 FVKESK. The CDR3 is made up of 14 amino acids. Trimming removed 4 bases at V and 0 bases at J, with 9 bases between. This chain's CDR3 is CASSPWRMNTEAFF. For the CDR3, the DNA is TGTGCCAGCAGCCCATGGAGGATGAACACTGAAGCTTTCTTT.

In regard to this clone: Other nucleotide sequences from this sample produce the same CDR3. The chain uses TRBV5-1 and TRBJ2-5; 7 bases fit TRBD1. The V gene end was trimmed by 4 bases and the J gene end by 4 bases; junction bases not matched to a gene: 7. CDR1 is SGHRS and CDR2 is YFSETQ in the germline V gene. The length of the CDR3 is 14 residues. CDR3 loop: CASSPRQGRETQYF. DNA for the CDR3: TGCGCCAGCAGCCCTAGACAGGGCCGAGAGACCCAGTACTTC. Full variable domain (missing parts from reference TRBV5-1 and TRBJ2-5): KAGVTQTPRYLIKTRGQQVTLSCSPISGHRSVSWYQQTPGQGLQFLFEYFSETQRNKGNFPGRFSGRQFSNSRSEMNVSTLELGDSALYLCASSPRQGRETQYFGPGTRLLVL.

The chain is built from TRBV13 and TRBJ1-6; D might be TRBD1 (6 bases). The CDR3 sequence is 14 residues long. The germline V and J ends were trimmed by 5 bases and 8 bases, with 13 bases remaining between them. The germline V gene encodes CDR1 PRHDT and CDR2 FYEKMQ (reference sequence). CDR3 residues: CASSVAGADSPLHF. CDR3 bases: TGTGCCAGCAGCGTCGCAGGGGCGGATTCACCCCTCCACTTT. Full variable domain (missing parts from reference TRBV13 and TRBJ1-6): AAGVIQSPRHLIKEKRETATLKCYPIPRHDTVYWYQQGPGQDPQFLISFYEKMQSDKGSIPDRFSAQQFSDYHSELNMSSLELGDSALYFCASSVAGADSPLHFGNGTRLTVT.

The J gene is TRBJ1-1, the V gene TRBV5-1; 7 bases are shared with TRBD1. Germline trimming cut 4 bases from V and 1 base from J; bases unmatched to any gene: 4. The CDR3 length is 14 residues. Germline values: CDR1 SGHRS, CDR2 YFSETQ. CDR3 sequence: CASSPGQTNTEAFF. The CDR3 DNA sequence: TGCGCCAGCAGCCCGGGACAGACGAACACTGAAGCTTTCTTT.

The genes are TRBV29-1 and TRBJ1-1; D not resolved. The CDR3 covers 11 residues. V gave up 6 bases and J gave up 1 base, with 6 bases separating them. Germline V CDR1 and CDR2: SQVTM, ANQGSEA. This CDR3 is CSVSTNTEAFF. The CDR3 bases are TGCAGCGTGAGCACGAACACTGAAGCTTTCTTT.

CDR3 nucleotide sequence: TGTGCCAGCAGCGTAGATGGGCTCGGTGAAAAACTGTTTTTT. It yields the protein CASSVDGLGEKLFF. The V call is TRBV9, the J call TRBJ1-4; D is unresolved. CDR1 is SGDLS and CDR2 is YYNGEE in the germline V gene. The germline V and J ends were trimmed by 0 bases and 7 bases, with 10 bases remaining between them. The CDR3 consists of 14 residues.

The chain joins TRBV30 to TRBJ2-5; 7 bases map to TRBD1. Matching the DNA end better, TRBJ2-7 makes the J call doubtful. CDR3 length: 14 amino acids. CDR1 and CDR2 from the germline V gene are GTSNPN and SVGIG (reference sequence). The CDR3 loop reads CAWEREDRRYEQYF. DNA for the CDR3: TGTGCCTGGGAGAGAGAGGACAGGCGCTACGAGCAGTACTTC.

V is TRBV7-9 and J is TRBJ1-1; D is possibly TRBD1 (6 bases). The CDR3 length is 15 residues. CDR1 SEHNR and CDR2 FQNEAQ come from the germline V gene (reference sequence). Deletions cut 5 bases from V and 0 bases from J, with 13 bases between. CDR3 sequence reads: CASSRWTVVNTEAFF. The DNA for the CDR3 is TGTGCCAGCAGCCGATGGACAGTCGTGAACACTGAAGCTTTCTTT.

This clone was detected only once. The V and J genes are TRBV10-3 and TRBJ2-3; no firm D call. CDR1 and CDR2 from the germline V gene are ENHRY and SYGVKD. Trimming took off 3 bases at V and 4 bases at J, with 8 bases between the two ends. CDR3 length: 13 residues. The DNA of the CDR3 is TGTGCCATCAGTGACAGGAATGCAGATACGCAGTATTTT. Protein: CAISDRNADTQYF.

V is TRBV9 and J is TRBJ2-2; a possible D gene is TRBD2 (6 bases). The germline V and J ends were trimmed by 4 bases and 6 bases, with 16 bases remaining between them. Germline assignment: CDR1 SGDLS and CDR2 YYNGEE. The CDR3 extends over 15 amino acids. The CDR3: CASSPTGTPSGELFF. CDR3 nucleotides: TGTGCCAGCAGCCCGACCGGGACTCCTTCCGGGGAGCTGTTTTTT.